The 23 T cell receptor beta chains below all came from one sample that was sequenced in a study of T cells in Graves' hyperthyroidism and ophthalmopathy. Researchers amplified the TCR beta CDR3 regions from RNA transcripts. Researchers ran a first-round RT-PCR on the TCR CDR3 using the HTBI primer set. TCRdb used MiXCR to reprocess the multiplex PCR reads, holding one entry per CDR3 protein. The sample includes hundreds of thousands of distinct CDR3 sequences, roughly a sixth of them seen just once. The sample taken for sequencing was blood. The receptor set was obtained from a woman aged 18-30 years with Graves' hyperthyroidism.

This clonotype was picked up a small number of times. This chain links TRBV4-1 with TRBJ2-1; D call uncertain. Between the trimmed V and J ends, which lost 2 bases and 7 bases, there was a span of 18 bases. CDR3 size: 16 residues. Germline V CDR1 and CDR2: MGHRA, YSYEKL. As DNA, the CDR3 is TGCGCCAGCAGCCAACGTAGGGCTAGTAAGAAAAATGAGCAGTTCTTC. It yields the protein CASSQRRASKKNEQFF.

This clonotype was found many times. The CDR3 DNA reads TGTGCCAGCAGCCACGGGACAGCCTACGAGCAGTACTTC. Its translation: CASSHGTAYEQYF. V is TRBV7-9 and J is TRBJ2-7, with 7 bases that match TRBD1. Trimming removed 5 bases from V and 2 bases from J; junction bases left unmatched: 3. CDR3 size: 13 residues. The germline V gene has CDR1 SEHNR and CDR2 FQNEAQ (reference sequence). The full variable domain, with the rest looked up from reference TRBV7-9 and TRBJ2-7, is DTGVSQNPRHKITKRGQNVTFRCDPISEHNRLYWYRQTLGQGPEFLTYFQNEAQLEKSRLLSDRFSAERPKGSFSTLEIQRTEQGDSAMYLCASSHGTAYEQYFGPGTRLTVT.

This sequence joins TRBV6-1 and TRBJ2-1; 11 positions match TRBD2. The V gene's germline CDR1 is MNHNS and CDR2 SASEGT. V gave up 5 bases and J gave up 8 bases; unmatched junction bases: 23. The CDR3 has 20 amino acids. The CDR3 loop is CASSPRRAERSSGRLHEQFF. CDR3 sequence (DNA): TGTGCCAGCAGTCCCCGTCGGGCCGAGAGGTCTAGCGGGAGGCTGCATGAGCAGTTCTTC.

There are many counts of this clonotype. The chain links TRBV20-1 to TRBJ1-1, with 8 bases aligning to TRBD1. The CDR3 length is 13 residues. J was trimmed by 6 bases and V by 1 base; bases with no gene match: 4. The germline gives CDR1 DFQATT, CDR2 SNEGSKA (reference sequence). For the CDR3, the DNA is TGCAGTGCTAGAGCCCAACAGGGGGCTGAAGCTTTCTTT. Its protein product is CSARAQQGAEAFF.

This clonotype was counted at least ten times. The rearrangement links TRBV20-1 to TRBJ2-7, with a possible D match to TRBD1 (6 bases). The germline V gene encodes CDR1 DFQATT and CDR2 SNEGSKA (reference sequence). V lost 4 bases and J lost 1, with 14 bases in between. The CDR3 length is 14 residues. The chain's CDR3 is CSATRDTASYEQYF. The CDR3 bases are TGCAGTGCTACCCGGGACACCGCATCCTACGAGCAGTACTTC.

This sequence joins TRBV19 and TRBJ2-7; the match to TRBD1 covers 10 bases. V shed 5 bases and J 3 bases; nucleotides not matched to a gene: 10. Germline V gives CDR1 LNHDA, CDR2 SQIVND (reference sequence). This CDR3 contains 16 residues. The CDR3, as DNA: TGTGCCAGTAGTCTCCAATGGGGACAGGGGCGCTACGAGCAGTACTTC. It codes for CASSLQWGQGRYEQYF.

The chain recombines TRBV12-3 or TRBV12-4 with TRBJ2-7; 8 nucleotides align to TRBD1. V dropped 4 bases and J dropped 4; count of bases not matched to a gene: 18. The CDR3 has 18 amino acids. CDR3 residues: CASSYPTLGQVSLYEQYF. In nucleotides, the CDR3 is TGTGCCAGCAGTTACCCAACTTTGGGACAGGTTTCGTTATACGAGCAGTACTTC.

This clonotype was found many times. CDR3: CSAPRSSWETQYF. CDR3 nucleotide sequence: TGCAGTGCCCCGCGATCTAGCTGGGAGACCCAGTACTTC. The chain is built from TRBV20-1 and TRBJ2-5; maybe TRBD2 (5 bases). This CDR3 has 13 amino acids. The ends were cut back, 6 bases at V and 5 bases at J, with 16 bases in the middle. Germline CDR1 DFQATT, CDR2 SNEGSKA (reference sequence).

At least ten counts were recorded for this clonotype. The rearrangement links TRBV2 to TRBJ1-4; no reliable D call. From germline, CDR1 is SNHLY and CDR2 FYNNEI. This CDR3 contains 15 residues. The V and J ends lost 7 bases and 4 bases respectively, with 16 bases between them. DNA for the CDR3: TGTGCCAGCAACCCCTCGGCGGTCGTTAATGAAAAACTGTTTTTT. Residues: CASNPSAVVNEKLFF.

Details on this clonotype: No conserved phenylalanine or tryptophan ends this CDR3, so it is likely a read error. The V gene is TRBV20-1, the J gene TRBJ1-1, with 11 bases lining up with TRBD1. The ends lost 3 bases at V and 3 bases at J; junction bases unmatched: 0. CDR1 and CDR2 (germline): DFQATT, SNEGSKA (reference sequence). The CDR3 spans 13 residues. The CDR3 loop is CSARGQGDTEAFL. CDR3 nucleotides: TGCAGTGCTAGGGGACAGGGGGACACTGAAGCTTTCCTT.

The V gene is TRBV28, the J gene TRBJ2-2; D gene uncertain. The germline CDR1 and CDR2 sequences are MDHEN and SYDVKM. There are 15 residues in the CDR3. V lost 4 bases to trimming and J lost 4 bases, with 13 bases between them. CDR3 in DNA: TGTGCCAGCAGTTCGATCAGGTTGATCACCGGGGAGCTGTTTTTT. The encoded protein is CASSSIRLITGELFF.

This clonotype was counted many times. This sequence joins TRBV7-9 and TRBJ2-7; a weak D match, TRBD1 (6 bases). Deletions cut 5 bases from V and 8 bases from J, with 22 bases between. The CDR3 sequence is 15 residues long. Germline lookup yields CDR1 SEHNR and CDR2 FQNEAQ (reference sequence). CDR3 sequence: CASSLDTGPPGQQYF. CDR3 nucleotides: TGTGCCAGCAGCCTAGACACAGGGCCCCCAGGACAGCAGTACTTC.

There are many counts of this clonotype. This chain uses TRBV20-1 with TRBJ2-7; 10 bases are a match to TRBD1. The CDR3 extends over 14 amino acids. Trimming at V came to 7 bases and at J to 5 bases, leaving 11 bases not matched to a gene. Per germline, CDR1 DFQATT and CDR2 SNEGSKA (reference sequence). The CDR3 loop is CSVPDGTGEDEQYF. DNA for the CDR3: TGCAGTGTCCCCGACGGGACAGGGGAAGACGAGCAGTACTTC.

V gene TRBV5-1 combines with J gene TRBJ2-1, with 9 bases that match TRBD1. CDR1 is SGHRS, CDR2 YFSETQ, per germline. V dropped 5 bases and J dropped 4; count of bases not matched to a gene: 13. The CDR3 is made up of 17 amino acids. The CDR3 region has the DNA TGCGCCAGCAGTTCAAAGTCCGGGACAGGGATTTACAATGAGCAGTTCTTC. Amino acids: CASSSKSGTGIYNEQFF.

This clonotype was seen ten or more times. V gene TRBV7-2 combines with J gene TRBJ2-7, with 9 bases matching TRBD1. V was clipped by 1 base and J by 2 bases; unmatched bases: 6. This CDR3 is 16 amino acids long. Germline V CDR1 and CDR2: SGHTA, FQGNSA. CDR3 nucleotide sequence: TGTGCCAGCAGCTTAGAGGGGACAGGGAGCGCCTACGAGCAGTACTTC. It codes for CASSLEGTGSAYEQYF.

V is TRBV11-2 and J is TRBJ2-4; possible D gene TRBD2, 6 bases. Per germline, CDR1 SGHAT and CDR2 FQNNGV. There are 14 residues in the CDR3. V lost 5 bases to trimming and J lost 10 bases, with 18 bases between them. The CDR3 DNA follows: TGTGCCAGCAGCCTGGGGGGAATTGCCAAAATTCAGTACTTC. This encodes CASSLGGIAKIQYF. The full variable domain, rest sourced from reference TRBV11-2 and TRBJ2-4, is EAGVAQSPRYKIIEKRQSVAFWCNPISGHATLYWYQQILGQGPKLLIQFQNNGVVDDSQLPKDRFSAERLKGVDSTLKIQPAKLEDSAVYLCASSLGGIAKIQYFGAGTRLSVL.

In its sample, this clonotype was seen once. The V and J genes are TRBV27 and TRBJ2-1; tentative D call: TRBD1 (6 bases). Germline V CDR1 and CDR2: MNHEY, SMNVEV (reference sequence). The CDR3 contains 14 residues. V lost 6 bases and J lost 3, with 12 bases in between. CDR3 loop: CASSPGADYNEQFF. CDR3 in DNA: TGTGCCAGCAGCCCAGGGGCAGACTACAATGAGCAGTTCTTC.

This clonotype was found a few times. The CDR3 DNA is TGTGCCAGCAGCACCCGGGACAACTCCTACGAGCAGTACTTC. It is translated as CASSTRDNSYEQYF. The V and J genes are TRBV7-2 and TRBJ2-7; TRBD1 might be the D (6 bases). This CDR3 comprises 14 residues. Germline assignment: CDR1 SGHTA and CDR2 FQGNSA. The V end was cut by 5 bases, the J end by 0 bases, with 11 bases between.

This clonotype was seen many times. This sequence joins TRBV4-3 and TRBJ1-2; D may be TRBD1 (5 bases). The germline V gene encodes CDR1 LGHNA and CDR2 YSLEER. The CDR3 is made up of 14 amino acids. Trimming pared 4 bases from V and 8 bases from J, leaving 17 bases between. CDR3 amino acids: CASSPREGFGGYTF. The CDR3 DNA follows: TGCGCCAGCAGCCCCCGGGAGGGGTTCGGAGGCTACACCTTC.

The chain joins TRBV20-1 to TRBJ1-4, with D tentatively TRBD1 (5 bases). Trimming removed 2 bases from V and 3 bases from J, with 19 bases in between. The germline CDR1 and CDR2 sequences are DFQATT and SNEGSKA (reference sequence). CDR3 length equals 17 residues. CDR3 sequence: CSARPTDLGGANEKLFF. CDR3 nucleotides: TGCAGTGCTAGACCCACTGATTTGGGGGGAGCTAATGAAAAACTGTTTTTT.

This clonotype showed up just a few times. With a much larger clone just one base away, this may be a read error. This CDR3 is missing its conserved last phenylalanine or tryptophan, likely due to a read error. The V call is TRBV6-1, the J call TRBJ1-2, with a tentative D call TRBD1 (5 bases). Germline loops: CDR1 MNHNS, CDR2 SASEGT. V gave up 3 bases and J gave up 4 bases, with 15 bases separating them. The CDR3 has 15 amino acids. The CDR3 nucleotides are TGTGCCAGCAGTGACGGGACTTCTTCTCTCTATGGCTACACCCTC. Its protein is CASSDGTSSLYGYTL.

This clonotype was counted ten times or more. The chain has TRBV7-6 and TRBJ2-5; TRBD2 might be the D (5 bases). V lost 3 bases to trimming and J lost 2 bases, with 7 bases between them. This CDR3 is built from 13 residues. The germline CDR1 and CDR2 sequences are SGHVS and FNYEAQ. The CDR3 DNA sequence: TGTGCCAGCAGCTTGCAGCGGCAAGAGACCCAGTACTTC. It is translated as CASSLQRQETQYF.

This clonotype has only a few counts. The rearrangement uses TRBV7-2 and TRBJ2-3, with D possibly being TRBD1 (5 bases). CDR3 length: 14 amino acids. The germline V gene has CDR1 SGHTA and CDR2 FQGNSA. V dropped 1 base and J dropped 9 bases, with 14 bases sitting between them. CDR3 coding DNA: TGTGCCAGCAGCTTAGAGGGGTTTTCTAGGACGCAGTATTTT. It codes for CASSLEGFSRTQYF.